This TCR beta chain was found in a study of cytomegalovirus exposure and HLA in healthy donors. General study findings and limits: With DRB1 most and HLA-C fewest, TCR association rates differed between HLA loci in a later analysis.

Both 60 Vbeta primers and 13 Jbeta primers went into the PCR. The repertoire was sequenced with immunoSEQ multiplex PCR; TCRdb's copy has only in-frame clones and lacks some. Here the sample spans 100,000 to 140,000 clones, around 76% being singletons. The germline V gene encodes CDR1 MNHNY and CDR2 SVGAGI (reference sequence). The germline V and J ends were trimmed by 6 bases and 0 bases, with 12 bases remaining between them. This CDR3 is built from 14 residues. This clone was counted once. Its target is not known. The V gene is TRBV6-6, the J gene TRBJ2-7; no firm D call. This clonotype was sampled from a young man in good health and CMV-seropositive. Sequenced material: PBMCs. The CDR3 reads CASSAVESSYEQYF. CDR3 coding DNA: TGTGCCAGCAGCGCCGTGGAGAGCTCCTACGAGCAGTACTTC.